This is a list of T cell receptor beta chains from one sample in a study of T-cell reconstitution after alpha-beta-depleted transplantation in children. TCRdb recomputed calls from the PCR reads with MiXCR, one row per CDR3 protein. The data show roughly 220,000 distinct CDR3 sequences, approximately 8.4% seen once. The sequences come from PBMCs, mostly from graft donor cells, collected 360 days after TCRalphabeta/CD19-depleted stem cell transplant. The receptors derive from a male patient aged 2-15 years who had a stem cell transplant for acute myeloid leukemia, so the T cells may come from the graft donor. Both conserved end residues are part of each CDR3. A D gene is named only where the DNA matches it firmly. The size field is filled for only some rows; it gives once, few, many or a size class.

TRBV6-5	.	TRBJ2-7	TRBD1	CASSYSGQLAYEQYF	TGTGCCAGCAGTTACTCGGGACAGCTAGCCTACGAGCAGTACTTC
TRBV12-3/TRBV12-4	.	TRBJ2-1	TRBD2	CASSSPGLLAGGRDEQFF	TGTGCCAGCAGTTCCCCGGGCCTGCTAGCGGGGGGGCGGGATGAGCAGTTCTTC
TRBV5-1	few	TRBJ2-1	.	CASAWAIWDDEQFF	TGCGCCAGCGCTTGGGCTATTTGGGACGATGAGCAGTTCTTC
TRBV5-1	few	TRBJ2-3	TRBD2	CASSLGGGGSADTQYF	TGCGCCAGCAGCCTAGGTGGCGGGGGTAGCGCAGATACGCAGTATTTT
TRBV2	.	TRBJ2-4	.	CASSVDIQYF	TGTGCCAGCAGTGTGGACATTCAGTACTTC
TRBV6-5	many	TRBJ1-4	TRBD1	CASSYLDRGREKLFF	TGTGCCAGCAGTTATCTAGACAGGGGAAGGGAAAAACTGTTTTTT
TRBV7-6	few	TRBJ2-1	.	CASSLEPDGRAGYNEQFF	TGTGCCAGCAGCTTAGAACCAGATGGTCGAGCGGGTTACAATGAGCAGTTCTTC
TRBV12-3/TRBV12-4	many	TRBJ2-7	.	CASSVSYEQYF	TGTGCCAGCAGTGTCTCCTACGAGCAGTACTTC
TRBV7-2	many	TRBJ1-2	.	CASSPYGGLYGYTF	TGTGCCAGCAGCCCCTACGGGGGCCTGTATGGCTACACCTTC
TRBV20-1	many	TRBJ2-5	.	CSARDPFSEETQYF	TGCAGTGCTAGAGATCCGTTTAGCGAAGAGACCCAGTACTTC
TRBV12-3/TRBV12-4	few	TRBJ1-6	TRBD1	CASSPMDRGHNSPLHF	TGTGCCAGCAGTCCTATGGACAGGGGGCATAATTCACCCCTCCACTTT
TRBV5-1	few	TRBJ1-2	TRBD1	CASSTAGQFNGYTF	TGCGCCAGCAGCACAGCGGGACAGTTTAATGGCTACACCTTC
TRBV29-1	few	TRBJ2-3	TRBD1	CSLDGAAWTGDPDTQYF	TGCAGCCTCGACGGGGCGGCTTGGACAGGGGATCCAGATACGCAGTATTTT
TRBV20-1	few	TRBJ2-3	.	CSAARETDTQYF	TGCAGTGCTGCTAGAGAAACAGATACGCAGTATTTT
TRBV11-1	few	TRBJ2-1	.	CASSLGGAGTHNEQFF	TGTGCCAGCAGCTTAGGCGGCGCAGGGACACACAATGAGCAGTTCTTC
TRBV28	many	TRBJ1-2	.	CASSDQGRNYGYTF	TGTGCCAGCAGTGATCAGGGGCGTAACTATGGCTACACCTTC
TRBV20-1	.	TRBJ1-2	TRBD1	CSARRDRGPTNYGYTF	TGCAGTGCTAGACGGGACAGGGGACCAACTAACTATGGCTACACCTTC
TRBV7-2	many	TRBJ2-7	TRBD2	CASSLGAGGREQYF	TGTGCCAGCAGCCTCGGGGCGGGAGGTCGGGAGCAGTACTTC
TRBV5-1	many	TRBJ2-5	TRBD2	CASNARAGGGRETQYF	TGCGCCAGCAATGCTCGGGCGGGAGGAGGGAGAGAGACCCAGTACTTC
TRBV7-2	many	TRBJ2-1	.	CASSFSGPFYNEQFF	TGTGCCAGCAGCTTCTCCGGGCCATTTTACAATGAGCAGTTCTTC
TRBV25-1	.	TRBJ2-7	TRBD2	CASSGSGTSPPYEQYF	TGTGCCAGCAGTGGCTCCGGGACTAGCCCACCCTACGAGCAGTACTTC
TRBV7-2	few	TRBJ1-1	.	CASSLQPLRSNTEAFF	TGTGCCAGCAGCTTACAGCCGTTGAGGTCGAACACTGAAGCTTTCTTT
TRBV5-1	many	TRBJ2-3	.	CASSLEDTQYF	TGCGCCAGCAGCCTCGAAGATACGCAGTATTTT
TRBV7-9	many	TRBJ2-1	TRBD2	CASSRRALAGVSSYNEQFF	TGTGCCAGCAGCCGGCGAGCACTAGCGGGAGTCAGCTCCTACAATGAGCAGTTCTTC
TRBV20-1	.	TRBJ2-7	.	CSARVPSGTSPYEQYF	TGCAGTGCTAGAGTTCCCTCCGGGACTTCTCCCTACGAGCAGTACTTC
TRBV5-1	many	TRBJ1-6	TRBD1	CASSLGQGSIDSPLHF	TGCGCCAGCAGCTTGGGACAGGGAAGTATTGATTCACCCCTCCACTTT
TRBV15	.	TRBJ2-3	TRBD2	CATSPRGTSLSDTQYF	TGTGCCACCAGCCCCCGCGGGACTAGTCTTTCAGATACGCAGTATTTT
TRBV28	few	TRBJ2-1	.	CAIRGNNEQFF	TGTGCCATACGGGGGAACAATGAGCAGTTCTTC
TRBV7-2	.	TRBJ2-3	TRBD1	CASSDRVGSDTQYF	TGTGCCAGCAGCGACAGGGTAGGCTCAGATACGCAGTATTTT
TRBV6-5	many	TRBJ1-6	.	CASSLLRALGGSPLHF	TGTGCCAGCAGCTTATTGCGGGCCCTGGGAGGATCACCCCTCCACTTT
TRBV9	many	TRBJ2-1	.	CASSYELDPSSYNEQFF	TGTGCCAGCAGTTACGAACTGGACCCGAGCTCCTACAATGAGCAGTTCTTC
TRBV12-3/TRBV12-4	.	TRBJ1-1	.	CASSTGPGTEAFF	TGTGCCAGCAGCACAGGGCCCGGGACTGAAGCTTTCTTT
TRBV5-1	many	TRBJ2-3	.	CASSLEPDTYTDTQYF	TGCGCCAGCAGCTTGGAGCCAGATACTTACACAGATACGCAGTATTTT
TRBV12-3/TRBV12-4	.	TRBJ2-3	TRBD2	CASSSAGGADTQYF	TGTGCCAGCAGTTCAGCGGGGGGGGCAGATACGCAGTATTTT
TRBV5-1	many	TRBJ2-2	TRBD1	CASSLPGTGNTGELFF	TGCGCCAGCAGCCTCCCCGGGACAGGAAACACCGGGGAGCTGTTTTTT
TRBV10-3	few	TRBJ2-3	.	CAISGGHPDTQYF	TGTGCCATCAGTGGGGGGCACCCAGATACGCAGTATTTT
TRBV6-5	few	TRBJ2-1	TRBD2	CASSTGTSASNEQFF	TGTGCCAGCAGCACAGGGACTAGCGCTTCGAATGAGCAGTTCTTC